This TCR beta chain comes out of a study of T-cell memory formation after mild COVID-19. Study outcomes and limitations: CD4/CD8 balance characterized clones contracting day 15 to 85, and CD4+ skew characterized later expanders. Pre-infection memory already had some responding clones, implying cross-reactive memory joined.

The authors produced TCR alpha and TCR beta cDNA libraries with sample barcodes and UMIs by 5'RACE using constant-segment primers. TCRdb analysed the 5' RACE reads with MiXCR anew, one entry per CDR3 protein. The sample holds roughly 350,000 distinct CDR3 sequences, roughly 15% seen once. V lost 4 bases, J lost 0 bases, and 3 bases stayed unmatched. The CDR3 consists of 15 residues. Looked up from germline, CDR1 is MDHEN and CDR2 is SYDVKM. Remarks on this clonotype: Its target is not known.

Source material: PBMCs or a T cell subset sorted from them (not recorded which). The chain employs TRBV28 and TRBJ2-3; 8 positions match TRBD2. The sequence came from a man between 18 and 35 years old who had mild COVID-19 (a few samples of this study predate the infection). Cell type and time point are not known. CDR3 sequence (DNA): TGTGCCAGCAGTTGGGCGGGGGGCAGCACAGATACGCAGTATTTT. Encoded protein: CASSWAGGSTDTQYF.